This is a list of T cell receptor beta chains from one sample in a study of OX40 agonist ivuxolimab in advanced cancers. Assay used: immunoSEQ multiplex PCR; TCRdb lists only in-frame clones, some missing. The sample includes fewer than 45,000 clones, around 90% seen only once; the top ten take under 15%. Specimen: CD4+ or CD8+ T cells sorted from blood, collected in a trial of the OX40 agonist ivuxolimab. These receptors all come from an adult with an advanced solid tumor such as melanoma, head and neck, liver or kidney cancer. The CDR3 runs from the conserved cysteine through the conserved F or W. A D gene is named only where the DNA matches it firmly. Clone size is shown for a subset of rows, as once, few, many or a class of expanded clone.

abundance,j_gene,d_gene,v_gene,CDR3aa,CDR3nt
-,TRBJ1-1,-,TRBV6-6,CASSYLTGGTEAFF,TGTGCCAGCAGTTACCTCACTGGGGGCACTGAAGCTTTCTTT
-,TRBJ2-7,-,TRBV4-1,CASSHRQENYEQYF,TGCGCCAGCAGCCACCGACAGGAGAACTACGAGCAGTACTTC
once,TRBJ2-5,-,TRBV7-7,CASSFGPIPETQYF,TGTGCTAGCAGCTTCGGACCCATCCCCGAGACCCAGTACTTC
-,TRBJ1-6,-,TRBV7-6,CASSLAAEGWNSPLHF,TGTGCCAGCAGCTTAGCAGCGGAGGGATGGAATTCACCCCTCCACTTT
-,TRBJ2-5,-,TRBV14,CASSRGTSYRETQYF,TGTGCCAGCAGCCGCGGGACATCCTACCGAGAGACCCAGTACTTC
-,TRBJ2-3,-,TRBV12-5,CASGFGQGIDTQYF,TGTGCTAGTGGTTTCGGGCAGGGAATCGATACGCAGTATTTT
-,TRBJ1-1,-,TRBV6-5,CASSYGGAEAFF,TGTGCCAGCAGTTACGGTGGGGCTGAAGCTTTCTTT
-,TRBJ2-7,TRBD2,TRBV27,CASSFATSGHEWEQYF,TGTGCCAGCAGTTTTGCGACTAGCGGACATGAATGGGAGCAGTACTTC
-,TRBJ1-5,TRBD1,TRBV5-8,CASSLRQGAEAQHF,TGTGCCAGCAGCTTGAGGCAGGGGGCAGAGGCCCAGCATTTT
once,TRBJ1-6,-,TRBV2,CASRGTTTTSSYNSPLHF,TGTGCCAGCAGGGGGACAACGACAACTAGCTCCTATAATTCACCCCTCCACTTT
-,TRBJ2-3,-,TRBV7-8,CASSSRLTRSTDTQYF,TGTGCCAGCAGCTCTCGGCTGACCCGTAGCACAGATACGCAGTATTTT
-,TRBJ2-3,-,TRBV5-1,CASSLRATDTQYF,TGCGCCAGCAGCCTGAGGGCAACAGATACGCAGTATTTT
-,TRBJ1-2,-,TRBV6-8,CASSYPLGYTF,TGTGCCAGCAGTTACCCCCTAGGCTACACCTTC
few,TRBJ1-1,-,TRBV4-1,CASSQEWDGGGAEAFF,TGCGCCAGCAGCCAAGAGTGGGACGGGGGGGGTGCTGAAGCTTTCTTT
-,TRBJ1-2,-,TRBV4-1,CASSRGRDSVNYGYTF,TGCGCCAGCAGCCGGGGACGGGACTCCGTTAACTATGGCTACACCTTC
-,TRBJ1-2,-,TRBV6-5,CASRPEGYDGYTF,TGTGCCAGCAGACCGGAAGGCTACGATGGCTACACCTTC
-,TRBJ2-4,-,TRBV11-1,CASSLEQGAKNIQYF,TGTGCCAGCAGCTTAGAGCAGGGAGCCAAAAACATTCAGTACTTC
-,TRBJ1-2,-,TRBV29-1,CSVEGGPVREGYTF,TGCAGCGTTGAAGGGGGACCCGTAAGAGAGGGCTACACCTTC
-,TRBJ1-1,-,TRBV6-6,CASSPGTRGGTEAFF,TGTGCCAGCAGTCCTGGGACCCGGGGGGGCACTGAAGCTTTCTTT
-,TRBJ1-2,-,TRBV6-1,CASSEVPQGFQGYGYTF,TGTGCCAGCAGTGAAGTTCCTCAGGGATTTCAGGGTTATGGCTACACCTTC
-,TRBJ1-6,TRBD1,TRBV6-6,CASSYSRQGYSPLHF,TGTGCCAGCAGTTACTCGAGACAGGGTTATTCACCCCTCCACTTT
-,TRBJ1-3,-,TRBV5-5,CASRTGNTIYF,TGTGCCAGCAGGACTGGAAACACCATATATTTT
-,TRBJ1-5,-,TRBV6-5,CASSYSGDTNQPQHF,TGTGCCAGCAGTTACTCGGGGGACACTAATCAGCCCCAGCATTTT
-,TRBJ1-1,-,TRBV9,CASSVQMNTEAFF,TGTGCCAGCAGCGTCCAAATGAACACTGAAGCTTTCTTT
-,TRBJ2-7,-,TRBV6-4,CASSGSYYEQYF,TGTGCCAGCAGTGGTTCCTACTACGAGCAGTACTTC
-,TRBJ2-2,TRBD1,TRBV27,CASSLGMRGQGNTGELFF,TGTGCCAGCAGTTTAGGGATGCGGGGACAGGGGAACACCGGGGAGCTGTTTTTT
-,TRBJ2-7,TRBD1,TRBV27,CASSPGQGAYEQYF,TGTGCCAGCAGTCCGGGACAGGGAGCCTACGAGCAGTACTTC
-,TRBJ2-1,TRBD1,TRBV11-1,CASSSWDRELDNEQFF,TGTGCCAGCAGCTCATGGGACAGGGAGCTTGACAATGAGCAGTTCTTC
medium-sized,TRBJ2-5,-,TRBV27,CASGPLPLTEGETQYF,TGTGCCAGCGGGCCCCTCCCCCTCACCGAGGGGGAGACCCAGTACTTC
-,TRBJ2-5,TRBD2,TRBV27,CASSPQPSGSRETQYF,TGTGCCAGCAGCCCTCAACCTAGCGGGAGTAGAGAGACCCAGTACTTC
-,TRBJ1-5,-,TRBV6-5,CASSSLRGALNQPQHF,TGTGCCAGCAGTTCGCTCCGCGGGGCGCTAAATCAGCCCCAGCATTTT
-,TRBJ2-7,-,TRBV11-3,CASSPSRDNSYEQYF,TGTGCCAGCAGCCCCTCCCGGGACAACTCCTACGAGCAGTACTTC
-,TRBJ2-1,TRBD2,TRBV6-5,CASRLAGDSDNEQFF,TGTGCCAGCAGGCTCGCGGGAGATTCAGACAATGAGCAGTTCTTC
medium-sized,TRBJ2-7,TRBD2,TRBV6-1,CASSEITSDEQYF,TGTGCCAGCAGTGAGATTACTAGCGACGAGCAGTACTTC
few,TRBJ2-1,TRBD2,TRBV11-3,CASSLTSGSPYNEQFF,TGTGCCAGCAGCTTAACCAGCGGGAGTCCCTACAATGAGCAGTTCTTC
-,TRBJ2-2,-,TRBV6-1,CASSNPGELFF,TGTGCCAGCAGTAACCCCGGGGAGCTGTTTTTT
-,TRBJ2-7,TRBD2,TRBV19,CASSPLAGDAYEQYF,TGTGCCAGTAGCCCACTAGCGGGGGATGCCTACGAGCAGTACTTC
once,TRBJ2-7,TRBD1,TRBV5-1,CASSLGDSFYEQYF,TGCGCCAGCAGCTTGGGGGACAGCTTCTACGAGCAGTACTTC
once,TRBJ1-5,-,TRBV28,CASSLGGDGNQPQHF,TGTGCCAGCAGTTTAGGGGGCGACGGCAATCAGCCCCAGCATTTT
-,TRBJ1-4,TRBD1,TRBV4-1,CASSLRQGGIEKLFF,TGCGCCAGCAGCCTTCGACAGGGAGGGATTGAAAAACTGTTTTTT
-,TRBJ2-7,-,TRBV19,CASSIVGSGEQYF,TGTGCCAGTAGTATAGTGGGGTCGGGCGAGCAGTACTTC
-,TRBJ2-1,-,TRBV21-1,CASRAGGISYNEQFF,TGTGCCAGCAGGGCAGGGGGAATCTCCTACAATGAGCAGTTCTTC
-,TRBJ2-5,-,TRBV27,CASSLYPGYQETQYF,TGTGCCAGCAGTTTATACCCGGGATACCAAGAGACCCAGTACTTC
once,TRBJ1-2,-,TRBV2,CASNFGPDYGYTF,TGTGCCAGCAATTTTGGACCCGACTATGGCTACACCTTC
-,TRBJ2-7,-,TRBV19,CASSIGEWGSYEQYF,TGTGCCAGTAGTATAGGGGAATGGGGCTCCTACGAGCAGTACTTC
-,TRBJ2-7,TRBD2,TRBV7-9,CASSRGGDYEQYF,TGTGCCAGCAGCCGCGGGGGTGACTACGAGCAGTACTTC
-,TRBJ2-1,-,TRBV29-1,CSVVWAPAGNNEQFF,TGCAGCGTTGTTTGGGCCCCGGCAGGGAACAATGAGCAGTTCTTC